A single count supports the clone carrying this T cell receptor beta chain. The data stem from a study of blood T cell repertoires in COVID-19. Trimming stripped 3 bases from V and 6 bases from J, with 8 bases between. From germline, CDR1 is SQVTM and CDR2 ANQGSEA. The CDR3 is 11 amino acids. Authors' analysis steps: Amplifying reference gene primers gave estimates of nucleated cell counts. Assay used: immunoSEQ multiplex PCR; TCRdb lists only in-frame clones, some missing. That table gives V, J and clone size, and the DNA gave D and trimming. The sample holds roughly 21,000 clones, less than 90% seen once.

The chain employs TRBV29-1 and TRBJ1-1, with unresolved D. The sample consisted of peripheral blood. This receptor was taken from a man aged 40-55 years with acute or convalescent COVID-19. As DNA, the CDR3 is TGCAGCGTTGAGAGGTGGCCTGAAGCTTTCTTT. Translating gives CSVERWPEAFF.